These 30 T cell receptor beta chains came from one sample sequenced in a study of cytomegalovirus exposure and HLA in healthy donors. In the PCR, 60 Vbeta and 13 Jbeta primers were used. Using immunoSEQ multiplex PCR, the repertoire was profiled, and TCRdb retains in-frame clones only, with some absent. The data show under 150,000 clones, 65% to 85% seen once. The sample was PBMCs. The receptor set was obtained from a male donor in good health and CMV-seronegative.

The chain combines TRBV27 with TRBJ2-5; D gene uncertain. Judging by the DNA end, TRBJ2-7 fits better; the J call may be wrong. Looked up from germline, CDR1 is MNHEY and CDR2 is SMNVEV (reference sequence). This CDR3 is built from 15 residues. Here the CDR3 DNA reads TGTGCCAGCAGTTTTCGAGACGGTAGCTCCTACGAGCAGTACTTC. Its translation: CASSFRDGSSYEQYF.

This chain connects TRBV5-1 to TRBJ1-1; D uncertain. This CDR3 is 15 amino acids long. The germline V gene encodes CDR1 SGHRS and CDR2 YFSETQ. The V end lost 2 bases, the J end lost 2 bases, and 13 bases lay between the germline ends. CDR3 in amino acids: CASSFMSESNTEAFF. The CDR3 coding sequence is TGCGCCAGCAGCTTCATGTCAGAAAGTAACACTGAAGCTTTCTTT.

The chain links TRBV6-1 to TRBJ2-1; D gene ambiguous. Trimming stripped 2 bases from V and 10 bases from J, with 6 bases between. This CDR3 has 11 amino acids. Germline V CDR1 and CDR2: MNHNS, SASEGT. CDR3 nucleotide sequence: TGTGCCAGCAGTGAATTTGAGGAGCAGTTCTTC. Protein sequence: CASSEFEEQFF.

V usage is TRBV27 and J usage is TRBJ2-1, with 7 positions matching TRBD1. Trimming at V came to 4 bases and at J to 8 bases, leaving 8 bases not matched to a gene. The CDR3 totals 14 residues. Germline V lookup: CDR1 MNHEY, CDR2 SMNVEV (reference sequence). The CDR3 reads CASSSGQARDEQFF. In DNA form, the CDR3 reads TGTGCCAGCAGTTCCGGACAGGCCAGGGATGAGCAGTTCTTC.

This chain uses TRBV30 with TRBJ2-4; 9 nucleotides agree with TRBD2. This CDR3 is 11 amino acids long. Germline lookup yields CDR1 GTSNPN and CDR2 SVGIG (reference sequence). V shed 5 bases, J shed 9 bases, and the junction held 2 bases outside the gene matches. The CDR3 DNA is TGTGCCTGGGCGGGAGGGGTCATTCAGTACTTC. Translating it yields CAWAGGVIQYF.

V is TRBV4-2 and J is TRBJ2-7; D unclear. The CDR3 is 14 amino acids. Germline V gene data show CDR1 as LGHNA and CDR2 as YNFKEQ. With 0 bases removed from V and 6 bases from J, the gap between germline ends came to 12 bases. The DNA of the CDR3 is TGTGCCAGCAGCCAAGATTCCGGTTGGTTCGAGCAGTACTTC. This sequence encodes CASSQDSGWFEQYF.

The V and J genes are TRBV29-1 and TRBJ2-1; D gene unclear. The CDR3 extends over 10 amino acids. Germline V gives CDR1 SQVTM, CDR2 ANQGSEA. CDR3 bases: TGCAGTGCGGTCGGTAATGAGCAGTTCTTC. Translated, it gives CSAVGNEQFF.

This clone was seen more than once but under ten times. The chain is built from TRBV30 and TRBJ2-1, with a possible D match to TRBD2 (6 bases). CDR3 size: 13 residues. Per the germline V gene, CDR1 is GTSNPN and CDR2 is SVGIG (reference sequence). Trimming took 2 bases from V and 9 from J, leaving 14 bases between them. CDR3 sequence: CAWSITGAGEQFF. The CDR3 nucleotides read TGTGCCTGGAGTATAACGGGAGCGGGTGAGCAGTTCTTC. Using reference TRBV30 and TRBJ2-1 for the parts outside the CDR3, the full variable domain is SQTIHQWPATLVQPVGSPLSLECTVEGTSNPNLYWYRQAAGRGLQLLFYSVGIGQISSEVPQNLSASRPQDRQFILSSKKLLLSDSGFYLCAWSITGAGEQFFGPGTRLTVL.

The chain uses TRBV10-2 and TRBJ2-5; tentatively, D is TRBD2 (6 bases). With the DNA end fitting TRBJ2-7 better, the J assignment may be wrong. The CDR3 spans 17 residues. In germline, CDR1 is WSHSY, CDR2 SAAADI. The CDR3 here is CASSESEGTIFSYEQYF. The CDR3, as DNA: TGCGCCAGCAGTGAGTCGGAGGGGACGATCTTCTCCTACGAGCAGTACTTC.

CDR3 amino acids: CASSQGPPSGAFF. CDR3 DNA: TGCGCCAGCAGCCAAGGCCCGCCCTCGGGAGCTTTCTTT. The gene calls are TRBV4-1 and TRBJ1-1; unclear D gene. The CDR3 has 13 amino acids. Germline loops: CDR1 MGHRA, CDR2 YSYEKL. Trimming shortened V by 1 base and J by 10 bases, and 13 bases separated the two germline ends.

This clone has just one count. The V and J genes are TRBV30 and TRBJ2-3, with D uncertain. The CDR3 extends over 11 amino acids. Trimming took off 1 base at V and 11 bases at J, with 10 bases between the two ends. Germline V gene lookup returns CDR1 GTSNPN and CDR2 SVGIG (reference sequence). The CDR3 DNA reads TGTGCCTGGAGTGAGAGGCGAAAGCAGTATTTT. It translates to CAWSERRKQYF.

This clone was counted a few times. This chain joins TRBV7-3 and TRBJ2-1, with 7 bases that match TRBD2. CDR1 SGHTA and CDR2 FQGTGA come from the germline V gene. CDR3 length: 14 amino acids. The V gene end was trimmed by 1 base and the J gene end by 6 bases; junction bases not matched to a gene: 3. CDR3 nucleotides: TGTGCCAGCAGCTTAATCCCTAGCGGCAATGAGCAGTTCTTC. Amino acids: CASSLIPSGNEQFF.

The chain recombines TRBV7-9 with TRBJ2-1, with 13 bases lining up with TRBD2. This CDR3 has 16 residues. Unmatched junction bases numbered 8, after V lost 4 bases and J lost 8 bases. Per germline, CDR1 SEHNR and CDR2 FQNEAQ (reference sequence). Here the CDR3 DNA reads TGTGCCAGCAGCTCCAAACTAGCGGGAGGGACTGATGAGCAGTTCTTC. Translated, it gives CASSSKLAGGTDEQFF.

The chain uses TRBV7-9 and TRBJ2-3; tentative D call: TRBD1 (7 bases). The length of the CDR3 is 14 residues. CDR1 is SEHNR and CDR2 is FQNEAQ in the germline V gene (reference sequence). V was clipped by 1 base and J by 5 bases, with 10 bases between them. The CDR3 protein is CASSLDRGGDTQYF. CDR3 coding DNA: TGTGCCAGCAGCTTAGACAGGGGAGGAGATACGCAGTATTTT. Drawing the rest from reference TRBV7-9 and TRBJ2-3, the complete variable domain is DTGVSQNPRHKITKRGQNVTFRCDPISEHNRLYWYRQTLGQGPEFLTYFQNEAQLEKSRLLSDRFSAERPKGSFSTLEIQRTEQGDSAMYLCASSLDRGGDTQYFGPGTRLTVL.

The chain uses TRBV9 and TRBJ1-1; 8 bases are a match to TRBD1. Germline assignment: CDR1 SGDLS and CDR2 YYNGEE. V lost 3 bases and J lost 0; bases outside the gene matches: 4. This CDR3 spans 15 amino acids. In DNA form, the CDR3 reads TGTGCCAGCAGCGCCTGGACAGGGTTGAACACTGAAGCTTTCTTT. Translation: CASSAWTGLNTEAFF.

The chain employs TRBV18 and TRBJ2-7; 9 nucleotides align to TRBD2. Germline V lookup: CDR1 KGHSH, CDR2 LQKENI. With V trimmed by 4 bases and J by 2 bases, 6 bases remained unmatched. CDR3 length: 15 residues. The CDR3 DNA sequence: TGTGCCAGCTCACTCCGACTAGCGGAGACCTACGAGCAGTACTTC. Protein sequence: CASSLRLAETYEQYF.

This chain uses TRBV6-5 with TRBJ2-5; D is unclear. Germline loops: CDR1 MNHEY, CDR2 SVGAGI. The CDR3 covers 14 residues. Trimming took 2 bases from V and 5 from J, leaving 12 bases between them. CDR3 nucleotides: TGTGCCAGCAGTTACGCCCCTAGGTGGGAGACCCAGTACTTC. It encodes CASSYAPRWETQYF.

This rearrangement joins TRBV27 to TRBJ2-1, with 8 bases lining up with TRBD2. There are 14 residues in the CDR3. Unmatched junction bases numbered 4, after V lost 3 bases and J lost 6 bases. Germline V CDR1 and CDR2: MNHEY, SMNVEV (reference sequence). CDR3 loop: CASSFGLAGNEQFF. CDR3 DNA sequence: TGTGCCAGCAGTTTTGGACTAGCAGGCAATGAGCAGTTCTTC.

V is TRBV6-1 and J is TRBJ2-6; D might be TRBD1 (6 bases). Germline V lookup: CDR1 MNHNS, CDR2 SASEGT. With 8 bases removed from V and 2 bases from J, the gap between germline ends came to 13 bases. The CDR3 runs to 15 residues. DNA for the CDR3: TGTGCCAGCTCCCAGGGGATTGCTGGGGCCAACGTCCTGACTTTC. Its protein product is CASSQGIAGANVLTF.

In nucleotides, the CDR3 is TGTGCCAGCAGTGAAGCTGCCAGGTCCTACGAGCAGTACTTC. It specifies CASSEAARSYEQYF. V is TRBV2 and J is TRBJ2-7; D not resolved. Trimming stripped 0 bases from V and 1 base from J, with 7 bases between. The CDR3 runs 14 residues. The germline V gene has CDR1 SNHLY and CDR2 FYNNEI.

The CDR3 DNA reads as TGTGCCAGCAGCGCCACTAGCGGGAGGGGGAATGAGCAGTTCTTC. Translating it yields CASSATSGRGNEQFF. The rearrangement links TRBV9 to TRBJ2-1; TRBD2 matches 13 bases. V shed 3 bases and J 7 bases; nucleotides not matched to a gene: 4. The CDR3 is 15 residues long. The V gene's germline CDR1 is SGDLS and CDR2 YYNGEE.

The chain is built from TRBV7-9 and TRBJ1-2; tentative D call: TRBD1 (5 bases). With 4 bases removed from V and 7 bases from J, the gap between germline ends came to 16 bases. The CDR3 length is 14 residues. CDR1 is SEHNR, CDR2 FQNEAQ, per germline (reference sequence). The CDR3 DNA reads TGTGCCAGCAGCTACGACGGGGGGATTCGTGGCTACACCTTC. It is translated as CASSYDGGIRGYTF.

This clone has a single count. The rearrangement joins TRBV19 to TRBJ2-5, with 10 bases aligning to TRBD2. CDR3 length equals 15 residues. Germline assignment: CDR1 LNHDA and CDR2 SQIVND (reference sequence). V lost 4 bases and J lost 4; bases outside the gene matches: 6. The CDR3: CASSTSGRSGETQYF. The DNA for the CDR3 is TGTGCCAGTAGTACTAGCGGGAGAAGCGGAGAGACCCAGTACTTC.

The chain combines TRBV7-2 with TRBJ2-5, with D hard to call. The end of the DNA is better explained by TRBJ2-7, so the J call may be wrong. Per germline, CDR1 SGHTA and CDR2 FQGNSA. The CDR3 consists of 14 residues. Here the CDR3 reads CAITRRLSCYEQYF. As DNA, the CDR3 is TGTGCCATCACGCGGCGGTTATCCTGCTACGAGCAGTACTTC.

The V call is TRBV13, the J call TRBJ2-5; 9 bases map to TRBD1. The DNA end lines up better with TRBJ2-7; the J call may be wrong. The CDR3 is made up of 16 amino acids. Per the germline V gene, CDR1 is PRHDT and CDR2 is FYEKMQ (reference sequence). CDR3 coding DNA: TGTGCCAGCAGCAAATCGTCGAGGACAGGGGCCTACGAGCAGTACTTC. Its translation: CASSKSSRTGAYEQYF.

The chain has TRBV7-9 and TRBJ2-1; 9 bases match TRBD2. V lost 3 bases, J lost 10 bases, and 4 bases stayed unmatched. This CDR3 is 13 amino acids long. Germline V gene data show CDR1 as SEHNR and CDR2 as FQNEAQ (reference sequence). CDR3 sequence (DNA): TGTGCCAGCAGCTTTAGCGGGAGCTTGGAGCAGTTCTTC. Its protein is CASSFSGSLEQFF.

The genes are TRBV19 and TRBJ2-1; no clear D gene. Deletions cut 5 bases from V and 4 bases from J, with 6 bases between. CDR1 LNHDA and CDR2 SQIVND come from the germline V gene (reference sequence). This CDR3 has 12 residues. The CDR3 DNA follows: TGTGCCAGTAGTCCCAGTTACAATGAGCAGTTCTTC. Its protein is CASSPSYNEQFF.

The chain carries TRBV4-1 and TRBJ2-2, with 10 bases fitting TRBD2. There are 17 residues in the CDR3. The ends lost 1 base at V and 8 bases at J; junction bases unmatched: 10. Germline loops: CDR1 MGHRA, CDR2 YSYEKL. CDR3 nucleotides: TGCGCCAGCAGCCAAGGGGTAGCGGGGGGCGGACCGGGGGAGCTGTTTTTT. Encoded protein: CASSQGVAGGGPGELFF.

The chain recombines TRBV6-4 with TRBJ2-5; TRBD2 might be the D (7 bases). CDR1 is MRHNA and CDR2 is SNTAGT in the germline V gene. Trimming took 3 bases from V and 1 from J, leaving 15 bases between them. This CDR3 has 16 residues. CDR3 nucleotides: TGTGCCAGCAGTGAAGGGGGGGTTCGGCTCCAAGAGACCCAGTACTTC. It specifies CASSEGGVRLQETQYF.

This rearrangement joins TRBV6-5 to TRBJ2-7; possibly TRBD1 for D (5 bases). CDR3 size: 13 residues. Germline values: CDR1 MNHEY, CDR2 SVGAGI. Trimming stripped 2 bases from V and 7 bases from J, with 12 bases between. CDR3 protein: CASSYEAGWEQYF. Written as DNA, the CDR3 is TGTGCCAGCAGTTACGAGGCAGGGTGGGAGCAGTACTTC.